This T cell receptor (beta chain) is drawn from a study of T cells in Graves' hyperthyroidism and ophthalmopathy. Study results and caveats: Most expanded thyroid clonotypes above 0.001 recurred in blood.

Using RNA transcripts as the source, TCR beta CDR3 regions were amplified. The TCR CDR3 was amplified in a first-round RT-PCR using the HTBI primer set. Via MiXCR, TCRdb re-called the multiplex PCR reads, giving one row per CDR3 protein. The profile covers 300,000 or so distinct CDR3 sequences, with approximately 17% appearing a single time and less than 70% taken by the ten largest. Germline CDR1 reads MNHNS; CDR2 reads SASEGT. This CDR3 has 13 amino acids. The V end was cut by 6 bases, the J end by 6 bases, with 14 bases between. Regarding this clonotype: Its antigen is still unknown.

The cohort's ophthalmopathy patients, a group with duration under 3 months, had a Clinical Activity Score of at least 3 and a NOSPECS grade of at least 4. Lactation, pregnancy, other autoimmune disease or uncontrolled infection excluded patients. The PBMCs were taken from approximately 9 ml of fresh peripheral blood. The sequencing sample was made of blood. The clonotype comes from a woman in her fifties or sixties with Graves' ophthalmopathy. The chain employs TRBV6-1 and TRBJ1-1; no definite D call. CDR3 amino acids: CASSDPRASEAFF. The CDR3, as DNA: TGTGCCAGCAGCGACCCACGGGCCTCTGAAGCTTTCTTT.